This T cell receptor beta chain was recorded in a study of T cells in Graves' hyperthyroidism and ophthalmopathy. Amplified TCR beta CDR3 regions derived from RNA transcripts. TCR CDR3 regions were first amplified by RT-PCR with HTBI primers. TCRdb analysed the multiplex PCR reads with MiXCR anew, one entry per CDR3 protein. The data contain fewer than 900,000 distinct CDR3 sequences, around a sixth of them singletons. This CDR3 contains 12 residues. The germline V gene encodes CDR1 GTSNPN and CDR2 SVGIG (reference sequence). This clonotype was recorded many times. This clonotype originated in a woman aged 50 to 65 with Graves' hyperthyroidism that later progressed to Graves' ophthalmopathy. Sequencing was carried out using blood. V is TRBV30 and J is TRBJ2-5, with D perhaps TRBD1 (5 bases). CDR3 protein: CACQGDQETQYF. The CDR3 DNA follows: TGTGCATGCCAAGGGGATCAAGAGACCCAGTACTTC.